This TCR beta chain is from a study of blood T cell repertoires in COVID-19. Across the study: The United States, Italy and Spain were the sources of the acute and convalescent COVID-19 samples.

In the original workflow: Nucleated cell number was recorded as an estimate derived from reference gene primer amplification. Assay used: immunoSEQ multiplex PCR; TCRdb lists only in-frame clones, some missing. Clone size and the V and J calls come from that table; the DNA yielded D and trimming. Of some 330,000 clones in the sample, 75% to 90% were seen once. Residents of about 25 US areas, aged roughly 18 to 89 years, made up the participants. Clinical history as reported by participants underpinned cohort assignment. Sequencing used PBMCs or T cells enriched from blood (not recorded which). This receptor was identified in a man under 40 who had recovered from COVID-19.

In DNA form, the CDR3 reads TGTGCCAGCAGCCAAGATATCGGGAGGCGAGGAGGCTACACCTTC. This gives the protein CASSQDIGRRGGYTF. The chain carries TRBV3-1 (or the pseudogene TRBV3-2) and TRBJ1-2, with D unresolved. V lost 0 bases and J 8 bases, leaving 16 bases between the germline ends. The CDR3 runs to 15 residues. Looked up from germline, CDR1 is LGHDT and CDR2 is YNNKEL (reference sequence).